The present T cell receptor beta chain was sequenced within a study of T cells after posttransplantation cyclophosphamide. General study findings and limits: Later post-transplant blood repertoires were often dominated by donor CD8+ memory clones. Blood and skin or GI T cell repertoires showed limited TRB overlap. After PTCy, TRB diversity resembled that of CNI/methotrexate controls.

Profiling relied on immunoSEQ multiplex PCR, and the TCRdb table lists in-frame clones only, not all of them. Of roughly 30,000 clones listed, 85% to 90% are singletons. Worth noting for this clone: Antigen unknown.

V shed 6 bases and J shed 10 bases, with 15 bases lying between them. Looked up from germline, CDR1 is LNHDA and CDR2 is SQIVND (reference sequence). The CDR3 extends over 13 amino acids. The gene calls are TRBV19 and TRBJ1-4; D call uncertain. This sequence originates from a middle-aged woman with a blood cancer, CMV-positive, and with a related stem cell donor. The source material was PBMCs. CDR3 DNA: TGTGCCAGTAGGGACTTGCGCCCGGGAAAACTGTTTTTT. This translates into CASRDLRPGKLFF.